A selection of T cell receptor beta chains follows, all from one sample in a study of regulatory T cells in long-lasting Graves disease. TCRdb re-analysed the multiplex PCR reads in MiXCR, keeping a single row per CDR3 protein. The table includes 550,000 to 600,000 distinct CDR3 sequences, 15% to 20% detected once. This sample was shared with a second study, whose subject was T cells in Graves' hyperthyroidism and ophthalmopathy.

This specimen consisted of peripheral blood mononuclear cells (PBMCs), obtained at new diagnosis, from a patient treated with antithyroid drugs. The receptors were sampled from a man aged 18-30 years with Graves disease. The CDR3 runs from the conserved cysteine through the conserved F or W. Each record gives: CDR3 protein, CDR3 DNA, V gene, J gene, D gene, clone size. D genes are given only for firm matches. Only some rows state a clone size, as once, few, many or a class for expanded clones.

CDR3: CASSLGTDLQGEKLFF
DNA: TGTGCCAGCAGTCTCGGGACAGACCTGCAAGGTGAAAAACTGTTTTTT
V: TRBV27
J: TRBJ1-4
D: TRBD1
size: .

CDR3: CAWSVVENTEAFF
DNA: TGTGCCTGGAGTGTAGTTGAGAACACTGAAGCTTTCTTT
V: TRBV30
J: TRBJ1-1
D: .
size: many

CDR3: CASSFWARLEETLYNEQFF
DNA: TGTGCCAGCAGCTTCTGGGCCCGACTAGAGGAAACCCTCTACAATGAGCAGTTCTTC
V: TRBV7-8
J: TRBJ2-1
D: .
size: many

CDR3: CASSLRTGGLNSPLHF
DNA: TGTGCCAGCAGCTTAAGAACAGGGGGCCTTAATTCACCCCTCCACTTT
V: TRBV11-2
J: TRBJ1-6
D: TRBD1
size: .

CDR3: CASSFQREVDTEAFF
DNA: TGTGCCAGCAGCTTTCAGCGGGAAGTTGACACTGAAGCTTTCTTT
V: TRBV7-9
J: TRBJ1-1
D: .
size: .

CDR3: CASKRGRNTEAFF
DNA: TGTGCCAGTAAACGGGGCCGCAACACTGAAGCTTTCTTT
V: TRBV7-3
J: TRBJ1-1
D: .
size: .

CDR3: CASSSFRVATNEKLFF
DNA: TGTGCCAGCAGCTCCTTCCGGGTTGCAACTAATGAAAAACTGTTTTTT
V: TRBV7-9
J: TRBJ1-4
D: .
size: few

CDR3: CACGGRASNEQFF
DNA: TGTGCTTGTGGCGGGAGGGCCTCAAATGAGCAGTTCTTC
V: TRBV30
J: TRBJ2-1
D: TRBD2
size: many

CDR3: CAREDLNTGEPFF
DNA: TGTGCCAGGGAGGACCTTAACACCGGGGAGCCGTTTTTT
V: TRBV6-2/TRBV6-3
J: TRBJ2-2
D: .
size: .

CDR3: CASSIRYNQPQHF
DNA: TGTGCCAGCAGTATCCGCTACAATCAGCCCCAGCATTTT
V: TRBV12-3/TRBV12-4
J: TRBJ1-5
D: .
size: many

CDR3: CASDESGTLGYGYTF
DNA: TGCGCCAGCGATGAAAGTGGGACACTCGGCTATGGCTACACCTTC
V: TRBV5-1
J: TRBJ1-2
D: .
size: few

CDR3: CATSNKRASTGYTDTQYF
DNA: TGTGCCACCAGCAATAAAAGGGCGTCGACGGGGTACACAGATACGCAGTATTTT
V: TRBV15
J: TRBJ2-3
D: .
size: many

CDR3: CASSLQAPGQGDETSKKETQYF
DNA: TGTGCCAGCAGCTTACAAGCTCCGGGACAGGGGGACGAGACTAGCAAGAAAGAGACCCAGTACTTC
V: TRBV7-3
J: TRBJ2-5
D: TRBD1
size: .

CDR3: CASSQARGSGETQYF
DNA: TGCGCCAGCAGCCAAGCACGCGGCTCGGGAGAGACCCAGTACTTC
V: TRBV4-1
J: TRBJ2-5
D: .
size: few

CDR3: CASSYSIGSGHSYEQYF
DNA: TGTGCCAGCAGTTACTCGATTGGGAGCGGGCACTCCTACGAGCAGTACTTC
V: TRBV6-2/TRBV6-3
J: TRBJ2-7
D: .
size: few

CDR3: CASSLGGTGKNIQYF
DNA: TGTGCCAGCAGCTTAGGAGGGACAGGGAAAAACATTCAGTACTTC
V: TRBV7-9
J: TRBJ2-4
D: TRBD1
size: many